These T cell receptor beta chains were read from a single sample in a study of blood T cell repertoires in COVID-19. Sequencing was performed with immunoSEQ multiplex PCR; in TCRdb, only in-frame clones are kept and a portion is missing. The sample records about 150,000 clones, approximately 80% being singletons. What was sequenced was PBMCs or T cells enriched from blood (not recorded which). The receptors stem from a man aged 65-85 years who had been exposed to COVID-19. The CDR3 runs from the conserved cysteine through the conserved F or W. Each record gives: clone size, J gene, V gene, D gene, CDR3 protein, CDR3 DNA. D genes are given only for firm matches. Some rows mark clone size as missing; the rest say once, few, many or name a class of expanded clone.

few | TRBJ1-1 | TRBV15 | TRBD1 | CATRFRDRGTEAFF | TGTGCCACCAGGTTCCGGGACAGGGGGACTGAAGCTTTCTTT
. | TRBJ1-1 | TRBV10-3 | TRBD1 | CAIRGQGGNTEAFF | TGTGCCATCAGGGGACAGGGAGGGAACACTGAAGCTTTCTTT
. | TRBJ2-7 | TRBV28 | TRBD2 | CASSPLPPSSGRADEQYF | TGTGCCAGCAGCCCTCTCCCACCGTCTAGCGGGAGGGCCGACGAGCAGTACTTC
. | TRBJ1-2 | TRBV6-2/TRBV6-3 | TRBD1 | CASSFSGTGGSGYGYTF | TGTGCCAGCAGTTTTTCCGGGACAGGGGGCAGTGGCTATGGCTACACCTTC
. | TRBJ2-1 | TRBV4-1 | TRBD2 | CASSQDPDSGEISYNEQFF | TGCGCCAGCAGCCAAGATCCGGATAGCGGGGAGATATCCTACAATGAGCAGTTCTTC
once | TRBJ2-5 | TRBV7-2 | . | CASSFAQGRETQYF | TGTGCCAGCAGCTTCGCCCAGGGCCGGGAGACCCAGTACTTC
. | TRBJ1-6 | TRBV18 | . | CASSPGALSNSPLHF | TGTGCCAGCTCACCAGGGGCCTTAAGTAATTCACCCCTCCACTTT
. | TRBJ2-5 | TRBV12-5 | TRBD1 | CASGWTGVETQYF | TGTGCTAGTGGCTGGACAGGGGTAGAGACCCAGTACTTC
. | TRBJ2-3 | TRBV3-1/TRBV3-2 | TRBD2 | CASSQVGRGGTDTQYF | TGTGCCAGCAGCCAAGTGGGGCGGGGGGGCACAGATACGCAGTATTTT
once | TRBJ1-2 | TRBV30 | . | CAWSKQGYGYTF | TGTGCCTGGAGTAAGCAGGGTTATGGCTACACCTTC
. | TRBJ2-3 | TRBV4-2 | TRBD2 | CASGRTSGGGTDTQYF | TGTGCCAGCGGACGGACTAGCGGGGGGGGAACAGATACGCAGTATTTT
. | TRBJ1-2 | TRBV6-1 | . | CASSERYGANYGYTF | TGTGCCAGCAGTGAACGGTATGGAGCTAACTATGGCTACACCTTC
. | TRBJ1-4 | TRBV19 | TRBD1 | CASSIGTGGAANEKLFF | TGTGCCAGTAGTATAGGTACAGGGGGTGCGGCTAATGAAAAACTGTTTTTT
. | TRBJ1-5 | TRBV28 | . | CASSPVGPNQPQHF | TGTGCCAGCAGCCCCGTGGGGCCCAATCAGCCCCAGCATTTT
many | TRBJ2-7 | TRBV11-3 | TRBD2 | CASSLGGSGSSYEQYF | TGTGCCAGCAGCTTAGGGGGTAGCGGGAGCTCCTACGAGCAGTACTTC
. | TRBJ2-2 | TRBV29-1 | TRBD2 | CSVRSGMNTGELFF | TGCAGTGTTCGGAGCGGGATGAACACCGGGGAGCTGTTTTTT
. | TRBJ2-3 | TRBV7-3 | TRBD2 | CASSLRLAGVRHASTDTQYF | TGTGCCAGCAGCTTAAGACTAGCGGGGGTTCGGCACGCTAGCACAGATACGCAGTATTTT
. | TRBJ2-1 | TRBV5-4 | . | CASSLTDNEQFF | TGTGCCAGCAGCTTGACTGACAATGAGCAGTTCTTC
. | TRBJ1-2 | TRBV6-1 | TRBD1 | CASSEGTSQGVYGYTF | TGTGCCAGCAGTGAAGGAACCTCCCAGGGGGTATATGGCTACACCTTC
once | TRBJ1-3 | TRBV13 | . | CASSLGLLGNTIYF | TGTGCCAGCAGTCTCGGACTCCTAGGAAACACCATATATTTT